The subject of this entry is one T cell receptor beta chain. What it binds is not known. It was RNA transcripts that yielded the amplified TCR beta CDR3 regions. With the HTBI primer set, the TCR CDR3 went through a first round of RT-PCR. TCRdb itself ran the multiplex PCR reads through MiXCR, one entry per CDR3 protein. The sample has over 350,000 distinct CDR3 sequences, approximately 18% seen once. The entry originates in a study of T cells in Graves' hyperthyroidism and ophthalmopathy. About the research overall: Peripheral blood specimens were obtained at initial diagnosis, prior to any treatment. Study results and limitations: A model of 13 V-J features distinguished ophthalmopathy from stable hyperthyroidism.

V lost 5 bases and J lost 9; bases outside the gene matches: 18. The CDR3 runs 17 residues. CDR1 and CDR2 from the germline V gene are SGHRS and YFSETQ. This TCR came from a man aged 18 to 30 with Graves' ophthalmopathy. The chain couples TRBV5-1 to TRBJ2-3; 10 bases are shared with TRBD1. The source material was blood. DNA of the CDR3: TGCGCCAGCAGACCAAAACGGGACAGGGGCGTCCCAGTGACGCAGTATTTT. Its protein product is CASRPKRDRGVPVTQYF.